Listed below are T cell receptor beta chains from one sample, sequenced in a study of human T cells and chemical hapten exposure. Using its own MiXCR run on the RACE reads, TCRdb lists one record per CDR3 protein. The table records about 80,000 distinct CDR3 sequences, roughly 15% of them present only once. Here the sequenced sample was whole blood, taken in connection with sensitization to the hapten diphenylcyclopropenone (DPC). These receptors originate from a woman in her forties or fifties with alopecia areata. Some clones in this sample may be carry-over from other donors' samples. Each CDR3 is given with its conserved first and last residue. Each record gives: clone size, V gene, D gene, J gene, CDR3 protein, CDR3 DNA. The D gene is left open where the match is weak. The size field is filled for only some rows; it gives once, few, many or a size class.

abundance: few; v_gene: TRBV10-3; d_gene: -; j_gene: TRBJ1-2; CDR3aa: CAISPNSYGYTF; CDR3nt: TGTGCCATCAGTCCCAATTCGTATGGCTACACCTTC
abundance: -; v_gene: TRBV11-2; d_gene: TRBD2; j_gene: TRBJ2-1; CDR3aa: CASTFPSGNNEQFF; CDR3nt: TGTGCCAGCACCTTCCCAAGCGGGAACAATGAGCAGTTCTTC
abundance: -; v_gene: TRBV20-1; d_gene: TRBD1; j_gene: TRBJ1-5; CDR3aa: CSASSDRPNQPQHF; CDR3nt: TGCAGTGCTAGTTCGGACAGGCCCAATCAGCCCCAGCATTTT
abundance: many; v_gene: TRBV29-1; d_gene: -; j_gene: TRBJ1-1; CDR3aa: CSVTGQLNTEAFF; CDR3nt: TGCAGCGTTACGGGACAACTGAACACTGAAGCTTTCTTT
abundance: few; v_gene: TRBV24-1; d_gene: TRBD1; j_gene: TRBJ2-3; CDR3aa: CATSDHRDRGQDTQYF; CDR3nt: TGTGCCACCAGTGATCACCGGGACAGGGGGCAAGATACGCAGTATTTT
abundance: few; v_gene: TRBV7-2; d_gene: TRBD2; j_gene: TRBJ2-3; CDR3aa: CASSPPSGRRGDTQYF; CDR3nt: TGTGCCAGCAGCCCCCCAAGCGGGAGGAGGGGAGATACGCAGTATTTT
abundance: -; v_gene: TRBV9; d_gene: -; j_gene: TRBJ2-7; CDR3aa: CASSSPGGPYEQYF; CDR3nt: TGTGCCAGCAGCTCCCCGGGCGGTCCCTACGAGCAGTACTTC
abundance: many; v_gene: TRBV29-1; d_gene: -; j_gene: TRBJ1-2; CDR3aa: CSVQTANYGYTF; CDR3nt: TGCAGCGTCCAAACAGCTAACTATGGCTACACCTTC
abundance: many; v_gene: TRBV6-6; d_gene: TRBD1; j_gene: TRBJ2-3; CDR3aa: CASSGTRTGSDTQYF; CDR3nt: TGTGCCAGCAGTGGAACGAGGACAGGGTCAGATACGCAGTATTTT
abundance: -; v_gene: TRBV3-1; d_gene: -; j_gene: TRBJ1-2; CDR3aa: CASSQAVGYGYTF; CDR3nt: TGTGCCAGCAGCCAGGCCGTTGGCTATGGCTACACCTTC
abundance: -; v_gene: TRBV7-9; d_gene: -; j_gene: TRBJ1-5; CDR3aa: CASSYQNQPQHF; CDR3nt: TGTGCCAGCAGTTATCAAAATCAGCCCCAGCATTTT
abundance: many; v_gene: TRBV6-1; d_gene: -; j_gene: TRBJ2-5; CDR3aa: CASSEGGSYQETQYF; CDR3nt: TGTGCCAGCAGTGAGGGTGGATCGTACCAAGAGACCCAGTACTTC
abundance: -; v_gene: TRBV29-1; d_gene: -; j_gene: TRBJ1-2; CDR3aa: CSVEDRPYGYTF; CDR3nt: TGCAGCGTTGAAGATCGTCCCTATGGCTACACCTTC
abundance: -; v_gene: TRBV29-1; d_gene: -; j_gene: TRBJ2-1; CDR3aa: CSVTRERNEQFF; CDR3nt: TGCAGCGTCACGAGGGAGAGGAATGAGCAGTTCTTC
abundance: -; v_gene: TRBV27; d_gene: TRBD1; j_gene: TRBJ1-6; CDR3aa: CASSDRGPYNSPLHF; CDR3nt: TGTGCCAGCAGTGACAGGGGACCGTATAATTCACCCCTCCACTTT
abundance: many; v_gene: TRBV19; d_gene: TRBD1; j_gene: TRBJ1-6; CDR3aa: CASSFPGQGGNSPLHF; CDR3nt: TGTGCCAGTAGTTTTCCGGGACAGGGAGGAAATTCACCCCTCCACTTT
abundance: few; v_gene: TRBV14; d_gene: -; j_gene: TRBJ2-3; CDR3aa: CASSQGDLPRTDTQYF; CDR3nt: TGTGCCAGCAGTCAAGGGGACCTTCCGAGGACAGATACGCAGTATTTT
abundance: few; v_gene: TRBV5-1; d_gene: TRBD1; j_gene: TRBJ1-6; CDR3aa: CASSLTSGQGNSPLHF; CDR3nt: TGCGCCAGCAGCCTGACATCGGGACAGGGGAATTCACCCCTCCACTTT
abundance: -; v_gene: TRBV29-1; d_gene: -; j_gene: TRBJ2-2; CDR3aa: CSVEVLNTGELFF; CDR3nt: TGCAGCGTTGAAGTTCTCAACACCGGGGAGCTGTTTTTT
abundance: few; v_gene: TRBV5-1; d_gene: TRBD2; j_gene: TRBJ2-7; CDR3aa: CASSLNPLAGGYEQYF; CDR3nt: TGCGCCAGCAGCTTGAATCCACTAGCGGGGGGCTACGAGCAGTACTTC
abundance: -; v_gene: TRBV7-9; d_gene: TRBD2; j_gene: TRBJ2-1; CDR3aa: CASSYNTGLAGVGNEQFF; CDR3nt: TGTGCCAGCAGTTATAACACGGGACTAGCGGGAGTAGGGAATGAGCAGTTCTTC
abundance: many; v_gene: TRBV28; d_gene: TRBD1; j_gene: TRBJ2-6; CDR3aa: CASSTGTVSGANVLTF; CDR3nt: TGTGCCAGCAGTACCGGGACAGTCTCTGGGGCCAACGTCCTGACTTTC
abundance: few; v_gene: TRBV9; d_gene: -; j_gene: TRBJ1-1; CDR3aa: CASSVTGFTEAFF; CDR3nt: TGTGCCAGCAGCGTTACGGGCTTCACTGAAGCTTTCTTT
abundance: -; v_gene: TRBV7-9; d_gene: -; j_gene: TRBJ1-2; CDR3aa: CASSSDWGYTF; CDR3nt: TGTGCCAGCAGCTCAGACTGGGGCTACACCTTC
abundance: -; v_gene: TRBV9; d_gene: -; j_gene: TRBJ2-1; CDR3aa: CASSPERGGYNEQFF; CDR3nt: TGTGCCAGCAGCCCCGAAAGAGGGGGCTACAATGAGCAGTTCTTC
abundance: -; v_gene: TRBV29-1; d_gene: TRBD1; j_gene: TRBJ1-6; CDR3aa: CSVADRGYNSPLHF; CDR3nt: TGCAGCGTTGCCGACAGGGGGTATAATTCACCCCTCCACTTT
abundance: few; v_gene: TRBV7-2; d_gene: TRBD2; j_gene: TRBJ2-3; CDR3aa: CASSGGAGGPSDTQYF; CDR3nt: TGTGCCAGCAGCGGCGGAGCGGGGGGGCCTTCGGATACGCAGTATTTT
abundance: -; v_gene: TRBV6-1; d_gene: -; j_gene: TRBJ2-3; CDR3aa: CASKTSSTDTQYF; CDR3nt: TGTGCCAGCAAGACTAGTAGCACAGATACGCAGTATTTT
abundance: few; v_gene: TRBV5-1; d_gene: TRBD2; j_gene: TRBJ2-2; CDR3aa: CASSPRTSGNSNTGELFF; CDR3nt: TGCGCCAGCAGTCCCAGGACTAGCGGGAACTCGAACACCGGGGAGCTGTTTTTT
abundance: -; v_gene: TRBV11-2; d_gene: TRBD1; j_gene: TRBJ2-3; CDR3aa: CASSRRTGSTDTQYF; CDR3nt: TGTGCCAGCAGCCGGAGGACAGGTAGCACAGATACGCAGTATTTT
abundance: -; v_gene: TRBV6-5; d_gene: -; j_gene: TRBJ1-2; CDR3aa: CASSFQGGRNGYTF; CDR3nt: TGTGCCAGCAGTTTCCAGGGAGGGAGAAATGGCTACACCTTC
abundance: few; v_gene: TRBV2; d_gene: -; j_gene: TRBJ2-1; CDR3aa: CASSEFSGRVYNEQFF; CDR3nt: TGTGCCAGCAGTGAATTTTCGGGCAGGGTCTACAATGAGCAGTTCTTC
abundance: -; v_gene: TRBV6-5; d_gene: -; j_gene: TRBJ2-1; CDR3aa: CATVIRRAGPYNEQFF; CDR3nt: TGTGCCACCGTAATTCGCAGGGCCGGCCCCTACAATGAGCAGTTCTTC
abundance: -; v_gene: TRBV29-1; d_gene: -; j_gene: TRBJ1-1; CDR3aa: CSDGGNTEAFF; CDR3nt: TGCAGCGATGGCGGGAACACTGAAGCTTTCTTT
abundance: -; v_gene: TRBV11-2; d_gene: -; j_gene: TRBJ2-3; CDR3aa: CASSITDTQYF; CDR3nt: TGTGCCAGCAGCATTACAGATACGCAGTATTTT
abundance: few; v_gene: TRBV5-6; d_gene: -; j_gene: TRBJ2-1; CDR3aa: CASSPLVVAERDEQFF; CDR3nt: TGTGCCAGCAGCCCCCTTGTCGTGGCAGAAAGGGATGAGCAGTTCTTC
abundance: few; v_gene: TRBV27; d_gene: TRBD1; j_gene: TRBJ1-5; CDR3aa: CASSLRGRLNQPQHF; CDR3nt: TGTGCCAGCAGTTTGAGGGGGCGGTTGAATCAGCCCCAGCATTTT
abundance: -; v_gene: TRBV15; d_gene: TRBD1; j_gene: TRBJ1-1; CDR3aa: CATSRGQGGPSNTEAFF; CDR3nt: TGTGCCACCAGCAGAGGACAGGGTGGACCCTCCAACACTGAAGCTTTCTTT
abundance: few; v_gene: TRBV15; d_gene: TRBD1; j_gene: TRBJ1-1; CDR3aa: CATSRDRGRVDRRNTEAFF; CDR3nt: TGTGCCACCAGCAGAGATAGGGGGCGAGTCGACCGACGAAACACTGAAGCTTTCTTT